This TCR beta chain is drawn from a study of blood T cell repertoires in COVID-19. The CDR3 length is 14 residues. Germline V CDR1 and CDR2: LGHDT, YNNKEL (reference sequence). Germline trimming cut 6 bases from V and 4 bases from J; bases unmatched to any gene: 2. This clone was seen a single time. Seattle patients were enrolled while actively infected and followed longitudinally. In the study's own analysis: Reference gene primer amplification gave estimated nucleated cell counts. Clones were read by immunoSEQ multiplex PCR, and TCRdb kept only the in-frame ones, dropping some. V, J and clone size derive from that table, while D and trimming were established from the DNA sequence. The sample shows 220,000 or so clones, about 85% of them seen only once.

The chain carries TRBV3-1 (or the pseudogene TRBV3-2) and TRBJ2-2; 10 bases line up with TRBD1. The sequence derives from a woman aged 45-65 years with COVID-19, enrolled during active disease. The specimen sequenced was peripheral blood. CDR3 coding DNA: TGTGCCAGCAGACGGACAGGGGGCACCGGGGAGCTGTTTTTT. Its translation is CASRRTGGTGELFF.